Below are 17 T cell receptor beta chains sequenced from a single sample in a study of cytomegalovirus exposure and HLA in healthy donors. Produced via immunoSEQ multiplex PCR; TCRdb's table is partial and in-frame only. The table lists about 88,000 clones, roughly 96% of them singletons. The specimen was PBMCs. The receptors were gathered from a man younger than 35 in good health and CMV-seronegative.

The chain links TRBV30 to TRBJ2-3, with no clear D. CDR3 length: 13 amino acids. The germline V gene encodes CDR1 GTSNPN and CDR2 SVGIG (reference sequence). The ends were cut back, 4 bases at V and 3 bases at J, with 11 bases in the middle. This chain's CDR3 is CAWTGDHTDTQYF. CDR3 nucleotide sequence: TGTGCCTGGACAGGCGACCATACAGATACGCAGTATTTT. Based on the CDR3 plus reference TRBV30 and TRBJ2-3, the full variable domain is SQTIHQWPATLVQPVGSPLSLECTVEGTSNPNLYWYRQAAGRGLQLLFYSVGIGQISSEVPQNLSASRPQDRQFILSSKKLLLSDSGFYLCAWTGDHTDTQYFGPGTRLTVL.

J is TRBJ2-1 and V is TRBV5-6; the match to TRBD2 covers 11 bases. Losses at the gene ends were 3 bases for V and 10 bases for J; bases not matched to a gene: 18. Looked up from germline, CDR1 is SGHDT and CDR2 is YYEEEE. This CDR3 is built from 18 residues. The CDR3 region has the DNA TGTGCCAGCAGCTGGAGGGAGAGTAGCGGGAGGGTGCGGGAGGAGCAGTTCTTC. As protein: CASSWRESSGRVREEQFF.

The CDR3 region has the DNA TGTGCCAGCAACCCAGTGGGCTCTAACTATGGCTACACCTTC. Its translation: CASNPVGSNYGYTF. This rearrangement joins TRBV6-5 to TRBJ1-2; no firm D call. V lost 7 bases, J lost 0 bases, and 12 bases lay in between. There are 14 residues in the CDR3. CDR1 is MNHEY and CDR2 is SVGAGI in the germline V gene.

The chain has TRBV7-9 and TRBJ2-5; 16 bases are shared with TRBD2. This CDR3 contains 19 residues. V lost 5 bases, J lost 4 bases, and 13 bases stayed unmatched. Germline loops: CDR1 SEHNR, CDR2 FQNEAQ (reference sequence). CDR3 in amino acids: CASSPHRGLAGGPRETQYF. CDR3 coding DNA: TGTGCCAGCAGCCCCCACAGGGGACTAGCGGGAGGGCCGCGAGAGACCCAGTACTTC. Filled out from reference TRBV7-9 and TRBJ2-5, the complete variable domain reads DTGVSQNPRHKITKRGQNVTFRCDPISEHNRLYWYRQTLGQGPEFLTYFQNEAQLEKSRLLSDRFSAERPKGSFSTLEIQRTEQGDSAMYLCASSPHRGLAGGPRETQYFGPGTRLLVL.

The CDR3 DNA sequence: TGTGCCAGCAGCTCGGGACAGGTCTCCTACAATGAGCAGTTCTTC. As protein: CASSSGQVSYNEQFF. This sequence joins TRBV7-6 and TRBJ2-1; 8 bases align to TRBD1. CDR1 is SGHVS and CDR2 is FNYEAQ in the germline V gene. The CDR3 covers 15 residues. V lost 4 bases, J lost 0 bases, and 2 bases stayed unmatched.

The chain employs TRBV19 and TRBJ1-5; D not certain. This CDR3 spans 13 amino acids. Trimming left V 0 bases short and J 6 bases short, with 6 bases between. From germline, CDR1 is LNHDA and CDR2 SQIVND (reference sequence). CDR3 nucleotides: TGTGCCAGTAGTATAGATTTCGGTCAGCCCCAGCATTTT. Translated, it gives CASSIDFGQPQHF.

The chain joins TRBV5-4 to TRBJ1-2; possible D gene TRBD1, 6 bases. Per germline, CDR1 SGHNT and CDR2 YYREEE (reference sequence). The CDR3 has 14 residues. The ends were cut back, 2 bases at V and 6 bases at J, with 14 bases in the middle. The CDR3 DNA is TGTGCCAGCAGCTTACAGGGTAGGGTGGATGGCTACACCTTC. It translates to CASSLQGRVDGYTF.

The chain combines TRBV5-1 with TRBJ2-1; the match to TRBD1 covers 7 bases. CDR3 size: 14 residues. Germline V gene data show CDR1 as SGHRS and CDR2 as YFSETQ. The trim removed 0 bases at V and 6 bases at J, leaving 3 bases unmatched. CDR3 sequence (DNA): TGCGCCAGCAGCTTGGGACAGGGACCCAATGAGCAGTTCTTC. Amino acids: CASSLGQGPNEQFF.

J is TRBJ1-2 and V is TRBV18; 9 bases line up with TRBD1. The CDR3 loop spans 16 amino acids. Germline lookup yields CDR1 KGHSH and CDR2 LQKENI. Trimming removed 6 bases from V and 4 bases from J; junction bases left unmatched: 12. DNA for the CDR3: TGTGCCAGCTCTCTAACAGGGGGCGTAGGAGTCTATGGCTACACCTTC. This gives the protein CASSLTGGVGVYGYTF. The entire variable domain, with the rest obtained from reference TRBV18 and TRBJ1-2, is as follows: NAGVMQNPRHLVRRRGQEARLRCSPMKGHSHVYWYRQLPEEGLKFMVYLQKENIIDESGMPKERFSAEFPKEGPSILRIQQVVRGDSAAYFCASSLTGGVGVYGYTFGSGTRLTVV.

The rearrangement links TRBV2 to TRBJ1-1; D might be TRBD1 (6 bases). Germline V gene sequence: CDR1 SNHLY, CDR2 FYNNEI. Trimming took off 6 bases at V and 1 base at J, with 9 bases between the two ends. The CDR3 totals 13 residues. CDR3 protein: CASRKQGNTEAFF. The CDR3 nucleotides read TGTGCCAGCAGGAAACAGGGGAACACTGAAGCTTTCTTT. Full variable domain (missing parts from reference TRBV2 and TRBJ1-1): EPEVTQTPSHQVTQMGQEVILRCVPISNHLYFYWYRQILGQKVEFLVSFYNNEISEKSEIFDDQFSVERPDGSNFTLKIRSTKLEDSAMYFCASRKQGNTEAFFGQGTRLTVV.

On this clone: The identical CDR3 is also encoded by other nucleotide sequences in the sample. The rearrangement links TRBV5-6 to TRBJ2-1; weak D call: TRBD2 (7 bases). The CDR3 extends over 14 amino acids. Germline lookup yields CDR1 SGHDT and CDR2 YYEEEE. V lost 2 bases, J lost 2 bases, and 8 bases lay in between. In nucleotides, the CDR3 is TGTGCCAGCAGCTTAGGGGGGGCCTACAATGAGCAGTTCTTC. Its protein product is CASSLGGAYNEQFF.

The chain links TRBV28 to TRBJ2-3, with TRBD2 matching 9 bases. The CDR3 contains 19 residues. The ends lost 6 bases at V and 0 bases at J; junction bases unmatched: 16. Germline V CDR1 and CDR2: MDHEN, SYDVKM. As DNA, the CDR3 is TGTGCCAGCAGGAACCTTAGCGGGGGAAGACTTACTAGCACAGATACGCAGTATTTT. This translates into CASRNLSGGRLTSTDTQYF.

The rearrangement uses TRBV19 and TRBJ1-5, with D perhaps matching TRBD1 (5 bases). Trimming took off 7 bases at V and 6 bases at J, with 16 bases between the two ends. This CDR3 spans 14 amino acids. The V gene's germline CDR1 is LNHDA and CDR2 SQIVND (reference sequence). CDR3 sequence: CASTQIGGGQPQHF. CDR3 nucleotides: TGTGCCAGTACCCAAATCGGGGGGGGTCAGCCCCAGCATTTT.

The V and J genes are TRBV11-3 and TRBJ1-4; 10 bases line up with TRBD1. The J segment lost 8 bases and the V segment lost 5 bases, leaving 8 bases of the junction unmatched. Germline V gene lookup returns CDR1 SGHNT and CDR2 YENEEA. CDR3 length: 15 amino acids. CDR3 protein: CASSDGQGVGEKLFF. The CDR3, as DNA: TGTGCCAGCAGCGACGGACAGGGGGTTGGGGAAAAACTGTTTTTT.

V usage is TRBV7-9 and J usage is TRBJ2-1; 7 bases are shared with TRBD2. Germline V gives CDR1 SEHNR, CDR2 FQNEAQ (reference sequence). The CDR3 contains 15 residues. J was trimmed by 9 bases and V by 5 bases; bases with no gene match: 13. The CDR3 here is CASSNGLGLRTEQFF. CDR3 in DNA: TGTGCCAGCAGCAACGGACTGGGACTACGGACTGAGCAGTTCTTC.

The chain links TRBV27 to TRBJ1-1; a possible D gene is TRBD1 (5 bases). This CDR3 has 12 amino acids. Germline V gene sequence: CDR1 MNHEY, CDR2 SMNVEV (reference sequence). V lost 6 bases and J lost 10, with 15 bases in between. CDR3 DNA: TGTGCCAGCAGGGCCCAGGAGGGGCTAGCTTTCTTT. It is translated as CASRAQEGLAFF.

The rearrangement joins TRBV28 to TRBJ2-1; 14 bases are shared with TRBD2. Germline V gene lookup returns CDR1 MDHEN and CDR2 SYDVKM. The junction had 7 bases not matched to a gene; V was cut back by 4 bases and J by 8 bases. This CDR3 contains 16 residues. The CDR3 here is CASSSGTSGSLDEQFF. In nucleotides, the CDR3 is TGTGCCAGCAGTTCCGGGACTAGCGGGAGCTTGGATGAGCAGTTCTTC.